This T cell receptor beta chain was sequenced in a study of T cells after yellow fever vaccination. Researchers made TCR cDNA using 5'RACE template switching, and this step added a universal primer site and UMIs. MiXCR, run by TCRdb on the 5' RACE reads, gives a single entry per CDR3 protein. The profile shows approximately 550,000 distinct CDR3 sequences, about 13% of them singletons. Notes on the study in general: Abundant clonotypes (contaminants from the bulk population) could be present in FACS-sorted repertoires. Clonotypes found in both CD4 and CD8 compartments made up a small share.

Worth noting for this clonotype: No antigen is known for it.

This receptor was obtained from a man aged 30 to 45 who received the YFV17D yellow fever vaccine. The sequencing used PBMCs, collected on the day of the yellow fever booster vaccination.

CDR3 residues: CASSLFRETETQYF. As DNA, the CDR3 is TGTGCCAGCAGCTTGTTCCGAGAGACAGAGACCCAGTACTTC. The chain has TRBV5-6 and TRBJ2-5; D is unresolved. The length of the CDR3 is 14 residues. Germline assignment: CDR1 SGHDT and CDR2 YYEEEE. Trimming left V 1 base short and J 4 bases short, with 11 bases between. Filled out from reference TRBV5-6 and TRBJ2-5, the complete variable domain reads DAGVTQSPTHLIKTRGQQVTLRCSPKSGHDTVSWYQQALGQGPQFIFQYYEEEERQRGNFPDRFSGHQFPNYSSELNVNALLLGDSALYLCASSLFRETETQYFGPGTRLLVL.